The 16 T cell receptor beta chains below all came from one sample that was sequenced in a study of cytomegalovirus exposure and HLA in healthy donors. The PCR used 60 Vbeta and 13 Jbeta primers. Assay used: immunoSEQ multiplex PCR; TCRdb lists only in-frame clones, some missing. The table lists 150,000 to 200,000 clones, 85% of them singletons. The specimen was PBMCs. The receptors were gathered from a boy younger than 10 in good health and CMV-seronegative.

The J gene is TRBJ1-1, the V gene TRBV30, with a possible D match to TRBD1 (5 bases). This CDR3 is built from 15 residues. V was shortened by 3 bases and J by 5 bases, with 19 bases between the two germline ends. Germline CDR1 and CDR2: GTSNPN and SVGIG (reference sequence). This CDR3 is CAWSVKLGGKTEAFF. The CDR3 region has the DNA TGTGCCTGGAGCGTAAAACTCGGGGGGAAAACTGAAGCTTTCTTT. The full variable domain, completed using reference TRBV30 and TRBJ1-1, is SQTIHQWPATLVQPVGSPLSLECTVEGTSNPNLYWYRQAAGRGLQLLFYSVGIGQISSEVPQNLSASRPQDRQFILSSKKLLLSDSGFYLCAWSVKLGGKTEAFFGQGTRLTVV.

The V and J genes are TRBV6-1 and TRBJ2-1, with 14 positions matching TRBD2. The CDR3 loop spans 14 amino acids. The ends lost 7 bases at V and 9 bases at J; junction bases unmatched: 5. Per germline, CDR1 MNHNS and CDR2 SASEGT. In nucleotides, the CDR3 is TGTGCCAGCATCGGGACTAGCGGGAGCGGTGAGCAGTTCTTC. This translates into CASIGTSGSGEQFF.

This chain joins TRBV9 and TRBJ1-1; D gene uncertain. This CDR3 has 14 residues. Between the trimmed V and J ends, which lost 3 bases and 4 bases, there was a span of 13 bases. Germline V CDR1 and CDR2: SGDLS, YYNGEE. The CDR3 protein is CASSAGRSGTEAFF. CDR3 DNA sequence: TGTGCCAGCAGCGCTGGGAGGAGCGGCACTGAAGCTTTCTTT.

This rearrangement joins TRBV6-1 to TRBJ2-2, with D maybe TRBD1 (5 bases). This CDR3 has 16 amino acids. The germline V gene encodes CDR1 MNHNS and CDR2 SASEGT. Trimming removed 2 bases at V and 0 bases at J, with 10 bases between. Here the CDR3 reads CASSEPQGTNTGELFF. In DNA form, the CDR3 reads TGTGCCAGCAGTGAACCCCAGGGAACGAACACCGGGGAGCTGTTTTTT.

The chain carries TRBV5-4 and TRBJ2-3; D is unresolved. This CDR3 contains 12 residues. Looked up from germline, CDR1 is SGHNT and CDR2 is YYREEE (reference sequence). V was cut by 3 bases and J by 1 base, with 3 bases left in between. CDR3 DNA: TGTGCCAGCAGCTCCGGCACAGATACGCAGTATTTT. Translating it yields CASSSGTDTQYF.

V and J are TRBV5-6 and TRBJ2-5; 7 bases fit TRBD2. The J call may be wrong; the DNA end is better matched by TRBJ2-7. Germline CDR1 reads SGHDT; CDR2 reads YYEEEE. CDR3 length equals 13 residues. CDR3 amino acids: CASSAGVGYEQYF. CDR3 sequence (DNA): TGTGCCAGCAGCGCGGGAGTGGGCTACGAGCAGTACTTC.

This clone was observed once. The chain has TRBV5-1 and TRBJ2-5, with D perhaps matching TRBD1 (5 bases). Germline values: CDR1 SGHRS, CDR2 YFSETQ. Trimming took 1 base from V and 2 from J, leaving 9 bases between them. The CDR3 runs to 14 residues. CDR3 sequence reads: CASSLSTAQETQYF. The CDR3 DNA reads TGCGCCAGCAGCTTGTCGACAGCACAAGAGACCCAGTACTTC.

This sequence joins TRBV5-1 and TRBJ1-4, with 8 bases lining up with TRBD1. The germline V gene has CDR1 SGHRS and CDR2 YFSETQ. CDR3 length equals 15 residues. Trimming removed 2 bases from V and 7 bases from J; junction bases left unmatched: 7. The CDR3 loop is CASSFGQGYTEKLFF. CDR3 nucleotides: TGCGCCAGCAGCTTCGGACAGGGATATACTGAAAAACTGTTTTTT.

With regard to this clone: This specimen includes other DNA sequences encoding the same CDR3. The chain has TRBV7-2 and TRBJ1-2; the D gene is possibly TRBD1 (6 bases). Germline CDR1 reads SGHTA; CDR2 reads FQGNSA. Trimming left V 5 bases short and J 2 bases short, with 9 bases between. CDR3 length: 13 residues. CDR3 nucleotide sequence: TGTGCCAGCAGCCCGGACAGAAACTATGGCTACACCTTC. As protein: CASSPDRNYGYTF.

The rearrangement uses TRBV4-2 and TRBJ2-7; tentative D call: TRBD2 (6 bases). Germline V CDR1 and CDR2: LGHNA, YNFKEQ. The CDR3 contains 16 residues. V was trimmed by 1 base and J by 4 bases, leaving 17 bases between them. CDR3 DNA sequence: TGTGCCAGCAGCCAAGGGTCGGGAGTGGAGGGATACGAGCAGTACTTC. Protein product: CASSQGSGVEGYEQYF.

The chain couples TRBV4-1 to TRBJ2-2, with TRBD2 identical over 7 bases. This CDR3 contains 16 residues. From germline, CDR1 is MGHRA and CDR2 YSYEKL. The junction had 11 bases not matched to a gene; V was cut back by 6 bases and J by 4 bases. The CDR3 DNA follows: TGCGCCAGCAGTACCTCGGAGGCGGGAGTCACCGGGGAGCTGTTTTTT. Amino acids: CASSTSEAGVTGELFF.

The table lists this clone with a count of one. The V gene is TRBV5-1, the J gene TRBJ2-7, with D perhaps matching TRBD1 (5 bases). This CDR3 has 14 amino acids. The germline V gene has CDR1 SGHRS and CDR2 YFSETQ. V was cut by 1 base and J by 2 bases, with 10 bases left in between. CDR3 loop: CASSLRQGTYEQYF. The CDR3 nucleotides read TGCGCCAGCAGCTTGAGGCAGGGAACCTACGAGCAGTACTTC.

The chain uses TRBV5-1 and TRBJ2-5, with D uncertain. The J call may be wrong; the DNA end is better matched by TRBJ2-7. Germline CDR1 is SGHRS and CDR2 is YFSETQ. The CDR3 spans 11 residues. The CDR3 DNA sequence: TGCGCCAGCAGCTTGGATTACGAGCAGTACTTC. Translated, it gives CASSLDYEQYF.

As concerns this clone: Distinct nucleotide sequences in the sample also encode this CDR3. J is TRBJ1-4 and V is TRBV5-1; 9 bases match TRBD1. This CDR3 has 14 amino acids. Germline CDR1 is SGHRS and CDR2 is YFSETQ. After removal of 4 bases from V and 4 bases from J, the junction contained 2 bases not matched to a gene. The CDR3 bases are TGCGCCAGCAGCCCGGGACAGGGTAATGAAAAACTGTTTTTT. Protein sequence: CASSPGQGNEKLFF.

The chain couples TRBV9 to TRBJ1-3; D gene unclear. The germline gives CDR1 SGDLS, CDR2 YYNGEE. The CDR3 contains 13 residues. Deletions cut 4 bases from V and 0 bases from J, with 5 bases between. The CDR3 loop is CASSTYSGNTIYF. The CDR3 DNA is TGTGCCAGCAGCACCTACTCTGGAAACACCATATATTTT.

In its sample, this clone was seen once. The chain links TRBV11-2 to TRBJ2-5, with 10 positions matching TRBD2. V dropped 5 bases and J dropped 1; count of bases not matched to a gene: 10. CDR1 is SGHAT, CDR2 FQNNGV, per germline. The CDR3 covers 17 residues. The CDR3 DNA sequence: TGTGCCAGCAGCACCGACAGGAGACTAGCGGGCCAAGAGACCCAGTACTTC. As protein: CASSTDRRLAGQETQYF.